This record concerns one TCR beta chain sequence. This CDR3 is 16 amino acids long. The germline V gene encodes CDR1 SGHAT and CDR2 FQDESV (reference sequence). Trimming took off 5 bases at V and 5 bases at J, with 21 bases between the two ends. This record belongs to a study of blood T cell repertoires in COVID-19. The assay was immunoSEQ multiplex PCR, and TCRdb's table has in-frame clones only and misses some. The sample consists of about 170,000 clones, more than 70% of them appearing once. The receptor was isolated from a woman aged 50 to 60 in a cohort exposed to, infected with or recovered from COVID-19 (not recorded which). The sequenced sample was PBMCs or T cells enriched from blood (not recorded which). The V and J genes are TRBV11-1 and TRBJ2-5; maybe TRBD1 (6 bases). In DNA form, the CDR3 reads TGTGCCAGCAGCCGCGACAGGTTTGGGCCAAAGGAGACCCAGTACTTC. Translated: CASSRDRFGPKETQYF.